This section outlines one T cell receptor (beta chain) sequence together with its context. Its antigen is undetermined. The record originates from a study of cytomegalovirus exposure and HLA in healthy donors. General study points: Later examination showed HLA-associated TCR beta chains had greater clonal expansion than equally common others.

The PCR was carried out with 60 Vbeta primers and 13 Jbeta primers. Using immunoSEQ multiplex PCR, the repertoire was profiled, and TCRdb retains in-frame clones only, with some absent. The sample consists of 90,000 to 120,000 clones, 70% of them appearing once. Germline V CDR1 and CDR2: SGDLS, YYNGEE. V was trimmed by 0 bases and J by 2 bases, leaving 6 bases between them. CDR3 length: 14 residues. This sequence was found in a middle-aged man in good health and CMV-seropositive. Specimen: PBMCs. The rearrangement uses TRBV9 and TRBJ1-5; D remains ambiguous. The CDR3 spells CASSVGAGNQPQHF. CDR3 coding DNA: TGTGCCAGCAGCGTAGGGGCAGGCAATCAGCCCCAGCATTTT.